This T cell receptor (beta chain) was found in a study of siplizumab effects on memory and regulatory T cells. The CDR3 runs to 14 residues. Germline assignment: CDR1 LNHNV and CDR2 YYDKDF (reference sequence). Trimming cost V 6 bases and J 4 bases, with 14 bases left between them. Measured with immunoSEQ multiplex PCR; TCRdb has only the in-frame clones, and not every one. Altogether just over 60,000 clones are present, roughly 78% being singletons, with the ten largest covering 0.4% to 0.45%. A word on this clone: Its antigen is undetermined.

Study results and caveats: Siplizumab cultures yielded proliferating Tregs whose suppressive function was not confirmed. A major contribution to the alloresponse seemed to be made by naive T cells, which seemed more diverse than memory cells.

The V gene is TRBV15, the J gene TRBJ2-3; no firm D call. The source material was memory CD4+ T cells sorted from blood. This receptor was taken from a human donor in good health. The CDR3 nucleotides are TGTGCCACCAGTCGGTCCCCTATCGCAGATACGCAGTATTTT. It specifies CATSRSPIADTQYF.